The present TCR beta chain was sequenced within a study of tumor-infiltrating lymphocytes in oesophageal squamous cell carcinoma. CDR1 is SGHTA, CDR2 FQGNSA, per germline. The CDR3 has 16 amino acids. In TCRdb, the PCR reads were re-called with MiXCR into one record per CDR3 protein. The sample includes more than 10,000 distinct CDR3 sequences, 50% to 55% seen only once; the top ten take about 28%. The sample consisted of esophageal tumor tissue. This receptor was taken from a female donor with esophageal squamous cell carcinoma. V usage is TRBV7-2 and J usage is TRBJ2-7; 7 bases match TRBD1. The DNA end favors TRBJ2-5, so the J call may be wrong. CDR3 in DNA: TGTGCCAGCAGCCTGAGTCCAAAACAGGGGCGGGAGACCCAGTACTTC. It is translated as CASSLSPKQGRETQYF.